Sequencing of this TCR beta chain was carried out in a study of blood T cell repertoires in COVID-19. From germline, CDR1 is SGHRS and CDR2 YFSETQ. The V end lost 1 base, the J end lost 1 base, and 17 bases lay between the germline ends. The CDR3 is 17 amino acids. This table comes from immunoSEQ multiplex PCR, and its TCRdb copy is limited to in-frame clones, with some not included. The sample holds about 300,000 clones, just under 90% seen once. The sample was peripheral blood. This rearrangement joins TRBV5-1 to TRBJ1-1; possibly TRBD1 for D (5 bases). The TCR was taken from a woman aged 25 to 39 with COVID-19, enrolled during active disease. Here the CDR3 DNA reads TGCGCCAGCAGCTTGTTCCAGGGCGGGGGGACGAACACTGAAGCTTTCTTT. Protein sequence: CASSLFQGGGTNTEAFF. The full variable domain, rest sourced from reference TRBV5-1 and TRBJ1-1, is KAGVTQTPRYLIKTRGQQVTLSCSPISGHRSVSWYQQTPGQGLQFLFEYFSETQRNKGNFPGRFSGRQFSNSRSEMNVSTLELGDSALYLCASSLFQGGGTNTEAFFGQGTRLTVV.